The 14 T cell receptor beta chains given below trace back to one sample, sequenced in a study of blood T cell repertoires in COVID-19. Clones were sequenced by immunoSEQ multiplex PCR, and TCRdb holds only the in-frame ones, with some missing. Of around 200,000 clones listed, nearly 90% are singletons. Sample: peripheral blood. These receptors were taken from a man between 50 and 59 years old with acute or convalescent COVID-19.

The table lists this clone with a count of one. This sequence joins TRBV7-2 and TRBJ2-5, with TRBD1 matching over 7 bases. The CDR3 loop spans 16 amino acids. Germline values: CDR1 SGHTA, CDR2 FQGNSA. V shed 5 bases, J shed 5 bases, and the junction held 14 bases outside the gene matches. The CDR3 bases are TGTGCCAGCAGCCCCCGGAGAAGGGGGCAAGAGGAGACCCAGTACTTC. Protein sequence: CASSPRRRGQEETQYF. The full variable domain, completed using reference TRBV7-2 and TRBJ2-5, is GAGVSQSPSNKVTEKGKDVELRCDPISGHTALYWYRQSLGQGLEFLIYFQGNSAPDKSGLPSDRFSAERTGGSVSTLTIQRTQQEDSAVYLCASSPRRRGQEETQYFGPGTRLLVL.

The chain joins TRBV2 to TRBJ2-7, with 7 bases matching TRBD1. Germline assignment: CDR1 SNHLY and CDR2 FYNNEI. The V segment lost 6 bases and the J segment 1 base; nucleotides outside the gene matches: 6. The CDR3 loop spans 14 amino acids. CDR3 region: CASRRGPGSYEQYF. CDR3 bases: TGTGCCAGCAGGAGGGGGCCGGGGTCCTACGAGCAGTACTTC.

The rearrangement joins TRBV7-2 to TRBJ1-3; D is perhaps TRBD1 (6 bases). This CDR3 is built from 16 residues. CDR1 and CDR2 from the germline V gene are SGHTA and FQGNSA. The V end lost 2 bases, the J end lost 0 bases, and 11 bases lay between the germline ends. CDR3 DNA: TGTGCCAGCAGCTTATGGGAGGGGGGCTCTGGAAACACCATATATTTT. Its protein is CASSLWEGGSGNTIYF.

The chain employs TRBV7-2 and TRBJ1-2, with 8 bases matching TRBD1. Per germline, CDR1 SGHTA and CDR2 FQGNSA. The junction had 5 bases not matched to a gene; V was cut back by 3 bases and J by 8 bases. The CDR3 extends over 13 amino acids. In DNA form, the CDR3 reads TGTGCCAGCAGCTTTCAGGGGGCGGTCGGCTACACCTTC. This codes for CASSFQGAVGYTF.

This clone was detected once. The rearrangement joins TRBV19 to TRBJ2-7, with 7 positions matching TRBD2. Trimming cost V 6 bases and J 3 bases; bases outside gene matches: 14. CDR1 is LNHDA and CDR2 is SQIVND in the germline V gene (reference sequence). CDR3 length equals 16 residues. CDR3 DNA: TGTGCCAGTAGCCCTTGGGGGAGGGCCAGTGACTACGAGCAGTACTTC. Its translation: CASSPWGRASDYEQYF.

This chain connects TRBV28 to TRBJ2-7; 9 nucleotides line up with TRBD2. In germline, CDR1 is MDHEN, CDR2 SYDVKM. The V gene end was trimmed by 6 bases and the J gene end by 7 bases; junction bases not matched to a gene: 13. This CDR3 comprises 15 residues. CDR3 in DNA: TGTGCCAGCAGACATCCGGTAGCGGGAGTGTGGGAGCAGTACTTC. Translation gives CASRHPVAGVWEQYF.

J is TRBJ1-2 and V is TRBV6-5; D is unclear. This CDR3 contains 11 residues. V lost 7 bases and J 3 bases, leaving 6 bases between the germline ends. Germline loops: CDR1 MNHEY, CDR2 SVGAGI. CDR3: CASTLYYGYTF. DNA of the CDR3: TGTGCCAGCACCTTGTACTATGGCTACACCTTC.

The chain couples TRBV20-1 to TRBJ2-1; 7 nucleotides agree with TRBD2. Unmatched junction bases numbered 6, after V lost 3 bases and J lost 4 bases. Germline V gives CDR1 DFQATT, CDR2 SNEGSKA (reference sequence). This CDR3 spans 14 amino acids. The DNA of the CDR3 is TGCAGTGCTAGTCTGGGACTAAGATACAATGAGCAGTTCTTC. Amino acids: CSASLGLRYNEQFF.

The chain has TRBV2 and TRBJ2-7; TRBD2 is a possible D gene (6 bases). The CDR3 totals 14 residues. Germline V gene lookup returns CDR1 SNHLY and CDR2 FYNNEI. Trimming took 0 bases from V and 3 from J, leaving 9 bases between them. The CDR3 bases are TGTGCCAGCAGTGAAGCAGGGACTGGCTACGAGCAGTACTTC. Protein: CASSEAGTGYEQYF.

The rearrangement uses TRBV6-2 or TRBV6-3 and TRBJ2-2; 8 bases match TRBD2. This CDR3 is built from 16 residues. Per the germline V gene, CDR1 is MNHEY and CDR2 is SVGEGT. V shed 2 bases and J 8 bases; nucleotides not matched to a gene: 10. DNA of the CDR3: TGTGCCAGCAGTTACACCTCCGGGACTAGGCGAGGGGAGCTGTTTTTT. It is translated as CASSYTSGTRRGELFF.

The V call is TRBV30, the J call TRBJ2-3; tentatively, D is TRBD1 (7 bases). The CDR3 length is 21 residues. Germline V gene sequence: CDR1 GTSNPN, CDR2 SVGIG (reference sequence). Between the trimmed V and J ends, which lost 0 bases and 0 bases, there was a span of 28 bases. In DNA, the CDR3 is TGTGCCTGGAGTGTACCCAGGGGGGTGATTCTCGGGGGTTCAAGCACAGATACGCAGTATTTT. Its protein product is CAWSVPRGVILGGSSTDTQYF. The complete variable domain, with remaining parts taken from reference TRBV30 and TRBJ2-3, reads SQTIHQWPATLVQPVGSPLSLECTVEGTSNPNLYWYRQAAGRGLQLLFYSVGIGQISSEVPQNLSASRPQDRQFILSSKKLLLSDSGFYLCAWSVPRGVILGGSSTDTQYFGPGTRLTVL.

The chain couples TRBV7-3 to TRBJ2-2; D might be TRBD2 (6 bases). The CDR3 totals 15 residues. Germline V gene sequence: CDR1 SGHTA, CDR2 FQGTGA. V was shortened by 2 bases and J by 4 bases, with 11 bases between the two germline ends. The CDR3 spells CASSLGGAGTGELFF. The DNA of the CDR3 is TGTGCCAGCAGCTTAGGAGGGGCCGGCACCGGGGAGCTGTTTTTT.

V usage is TRBV6-6 and J usage is TRBJ2-3, with D tentatively TRBD2 (5 bases). V was shortened by 4 bases and J by 14 bases, with 16 bases between the two germline ends. Germline CDR1 is MNHNY and CDR2 is SVGAGI (reference sequence). The CDR3 contains 12 residues. The CDR3 DNA is TGTGCCAGCAGTTTGGGAGCGATCCCCCGGTATTTT. It encodes CASSLGAIPRYF.

The V call is TRBV28, the J call TRBJ2-7, with 10 bases matching TRBD1. The CDR3 extends over 15 amino acids. V shed 4 bases, J shed 5 bases, and the junction held 8 bases outside the gene matches. Germline CDR1 and CDR2: MDHEN and SYDVKM. CDR3 loop: CASSSHGQGGNEQYV. CDR3 nucleotide sequence: TGTGCCAGCAGTTCGCACGGACAGGGGGGTAACGAGCAGTACGTC.